A single T cell receptor beta chain is shown here with its context. Repertoires were generated with immunoSEQ multiplex PCR, while TCRdb's copy carries only in-frame clones and drops some. Among around 18,000 clones listed, 80% were seen once. Germline V gene sequence: CDR1 LNHDA, CDR2 SQIVND (reference sequence). V gave up 5 bases and J gave up 0 bases, with 14 bases separating them. This CDR3 has 16 residues. This record comes from a study of blood T cell repertoires in COVID-19. Study overall: The United States, Italy and Spain provided the acute and convalescent COVID-19 samples.

Sequences were obtained from peripheral blood. The sequence came from a man older than 75 with acute or convalescent COVID-19. The J gene is TRBJ1-5, the V gene TRBV19, with a weak D call TRBD1 (6 bases). DNA of the CDR3: TGTGCCAGTAGTCCACAGGGATATCGTAGCAATCAGCCCCAGCATTTT. It specifies CASSPQGYRSNQPQHF.